This TCR beta chain was profiled in a study of cytomegalovirus exposure and HLA in healthy donors. The PCR ran on 60 Vbeta and 13 Jbeta primers. Data came from immunoSEQ multiplex PCR; TCRdb stores just in-frame clones and leaves some out. The listing records 200,000 to 250,000 clones. V shed 5 bases, J shed 5 bases, and the junction held 12 bases outside the gene matches. CDR3 size: 16 residues. The germline V gene encodes CDR1 SGHAT and CDR2 FQNNGV. The V call is TRBV11-2, the J call TRBJ2-5, with TRBD2 matching 9 bases. The sequence derives from a girl aged 2 to 10 in good health and CMV-seropositive. Sequencing used PBMCs. The CDR3 DNA sequence: TGTGCCAGCAGCCCTCGGGGAGCGGGAGGTGGTGAGACCCAGTACTTC. This sequence encodes CASSPRGAGGGETQYF.